This T cell receptor beta chain derives from a study of immune evolution from preneoplasia to lung adenocarcinoma. General study results and limits: From normal lung to invasive adenocarcinoma, top clone frequencies appeared to decrease.

The germline V gene has CDR1 KGHSH and CDR2 LQKENI. CDR3 length: 13 amino acids. V dropped 6 bases and J dropped 2 bases, with 10 bases sitting between them. Clones were sequenced by immunoSEQ multiplex PCR, and TCRdb holds only the in-frame ones, with some missing. Among several thousand clones listed, roughly 73% were seen once. About this clone itself: The antigen is undetermined.

This clonotype was sampled from a person aged 55-80 years with lung adenocarcinoma. The chain combines TRBV18 with TRBJ1-2, with D possibly TRBD1 on 6 matching bases. The sequenced material came from FFPE adjacent normal lung tissue. The CDR3 DNA sequence: TGTGCCAGCTCCCTCACAGGGAACTATGGCTACACCTTC. It specifies CASSLTGNYGYTF.